A selection of T cell receptor beta chains follows, all from one sample in a study of spatial heterogeneity in lung cancer. TCRdb reprocessed the 5' RACE reads with MiXCR, giving one entry per CDR3 protein. In the table there are approximately 43,000 distinct CDR3 sequences, about 10% of which are singletons. The sample was PBMCs, taken at follow-up. These TCRs come from a female donor with early-stage non-small cell lung cancer. The CDR3 runs from the conserved cysteine through the conserved F or W. D genes are given only for firm matches. The listing skips clone size in some rows; elsewhere it reads once, few, many or a size class.

J gene,V gene,CDR3 length,clone size,D gene,CDR3 protein,CDR3 DNA
TRBJ2-6,TRBV20-1,16,NA,NA,CSARPPGARGANVLTF,TGCAGTGCTAGACCCCCGGGGGCGAGAGGGGCCAACGTCCTGACTTTC
TRBJ1-1,TRBV28,15,NA,TRBD1,CASSPSTGVVVEAFF,TGTGCCAGCAGTCCATCAACAGGGGTAGTCGTTGAAGCTTTCTTT
TRBJ1-1,TRBV2,13,many,TRBD1,CASRRDRNTEAFF,TGTGCCAGCAGGCGGGACAGGAACACTGAAGCTTTCTTT
TRBJ1-2,TRBV7-2,10,medium-sized,NA,CASSSYGYTF,TGTGCCAGCAGCTCGTATGGCTACACCTTC
TRBJ1-5,TRBV28,15,few,NA,CASRLQGQSNQPQHF,TGTGCCAGCAGACTACAGGGTCAGTCCAATCAGCCCCAGCATTTT
TRBJ2-5,TRBV11-2,14,many,NA,CASSLDPVVKTQYF,TGTGCCAGCAGCTTAGATCCGGTGGTAAAGACCCAGTACTTC
TRBJ2-3,TRBV29-1,15,many,TRBD1,CSVEDPGGQTYTQYF,TGCAGCGTTGAAGATCCTGGGGGACAGACATATACGCAGTATTTT
TRBJ2-1,TRBV2,16,few,TRBD2,CASSTTSGGHYNEQFF,TGTGCCAGCAGTACGACTAGCGGGGGACACTACAATGAGCAGTTCTTC
TRBJ1-1,TRBV27,14,many,TRBD1,CASSLQGFETEAFF,TGTGCCAGCAGTCTACAGGGGTTTGAGACTGAAGCTTTCTTT
TRBJ2-1,TRBV11-2,15,few,TRBD2,CASSTLAGAYNEQFF,TGTGCCAGCAGCACTCTAGCGGGGGCCTACAATGAGCAGTTCTTC
TRBJ2-3,TRBV19,14,many,NA,CASTTQPTTDTQYF,TGTGCCAGTACGACTCAGCCCACCACAGATACGCAGTATTTT
TRBJ1-1,TRBV7-6,12,many,NA,CASSLQGSEAFF,TGTGCCAGCAGCTTACAAGGTTCTGAAGCTTTCTTT
TRBJ2-7,TRBV6-6,13,NA,TRBD1,CASRRQGADEQYF,TGTGCCAGCAGAAGACAGGGGGCCGACGAGCAGTACTTC
TRBJ2-7,TRBV28,15,many,NA,CASSRLGTTAYEQYF,TGTGCCAGCAGTCGCCTCGGGACAACTGCCTACGAGCAGTACTTC
TRBJ2-3,TRBV27,12,few,NA,CASSPHTDTQYF,TGTGCCAGCAGTCCCCACACAGATACGCAGTATTTT
TRBJ2-3,TRBV7-9,15,NA,NA,CASSSPRALTDTQYF,TGTGCCAGCAGCTCGCCCCGGGCCCTCACAGATACGCAGTATTTT
TRBJ2-4,TRBV12-3/TRBV12-4,16,many,TRBD2,CASSRLAGGQGNIQYF,TGTGCCAGCTCCCGACTAGCGGGGGGGCAGGGAAACATTCAGTACTTC
TRBJ2-7,TRBV28,16,many,TRBD1,CASSLVFGQDSYEQYF,TGTGCCAGCAGCCTTGTATTTGGACAGGACTCCTACGAGCAGTACTTC
TRBJ1-5,TRBV7-2,16,few,TRBD1,CASSLAGTGGFQPQHF,TGTGCCAGCAGCTTAGCGGGGACAGGGGGCTTTCAGCCCCAGCATTTT
TRBJ1-1,TRBV6-2/TRBV6-3,14,NA,NA,CASRSHGETVRAFF,TGTGCCAGCAGGTCTCATGGGGAGACGGTCCGAGCTTTCTTT
TRBJ2-4,TRBV7-2,13,many,TRBD1,CASRQTGENIQYF,TGTGCCAGCAGACAAACAGGGGAGAACATTCAGTACTTC
TRBJ1-5,TRBV7-2,17,NA,NA,CASSARGGGSVGQPQHF,TGTGCCAGCAGCGCGAGAGGAGGGGGTTCTGTTGGTCAGCCCCAGCATTTT
TRBJ2-1,TRBV20-1,15,few,TRBD2,CSAIWTSGNYNEQFF,TGCAGTGCTATTTGGACTAGCGGGAACTACAATGAGCAGTTCTTC
TRBJ2-5,TRBV3-1,15,NA,NA,CASSSSTWMLETQYF,TGTGCCAGCAGCTCATCGACCTGGATGCTGGAGACCCAGTACTTC
TRBJ2-3,TRBV28,15,few,TRBD1,CASSLRQGASDTQYF,TGTGCCAGCAGCCTACGACAGGGGGCTTCAGATACGCAGTATTTT
TRBJ2-2,TRBV2,16,many,TRBD1,CASSGVQGPDTGELFF,TGTGCCAGCAGTGGGGTACAGGGGCCCGACACCGGGGAGCTGTTTTTT
TRBJ2-3,TRBV5-8,18,many,TRBD2,CASSLVLAGSSSTDTQYF,TGTGCCAGCAGCTTGGTACTAGCGGGGTCATCTAGCACAGATACGCAGTATTTT
TRBJ2-3,TRBV3-1,16,many,TRBD1,CASSHGGTGVEDTQYF,TGTGCCAGCAGCCATGGCGGGACAGGGGTCGAGGATACGCAGTATTTT